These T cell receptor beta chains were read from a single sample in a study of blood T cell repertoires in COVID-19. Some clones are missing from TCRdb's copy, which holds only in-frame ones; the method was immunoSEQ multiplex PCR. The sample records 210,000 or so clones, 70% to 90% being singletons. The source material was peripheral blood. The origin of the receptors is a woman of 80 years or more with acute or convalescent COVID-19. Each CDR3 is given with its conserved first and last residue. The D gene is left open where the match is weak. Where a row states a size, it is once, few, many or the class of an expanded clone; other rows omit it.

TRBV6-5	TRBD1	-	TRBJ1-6	CASRAGTGNSPLHF	TGTGCCAGCAGGGCCGGGACAGGGAATTCACCCCTCCACTTT
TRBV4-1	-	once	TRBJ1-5	CASSLLTDSNQPQHF	TGCGCCAGCAGCCTCTTGACAGATAGCAATCAGCCCCAGCATTTT
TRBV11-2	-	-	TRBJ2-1	CASSLDRDNEQFF	TGTGCCAGCAGCTTAGACAGGGACAATGAGCAGTTCTTC
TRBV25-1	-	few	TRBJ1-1	CASRGIGGWISEAFF	TGTGCCAGCAGGGGGATTGGGGGCTGGATCTCTGAAGCTTTCTTT
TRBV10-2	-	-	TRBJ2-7	CASKEGLLFYEQYF	TGCGCCAGCAAAGAGGGACTTTTATTTTACGAGCAGTACTTC
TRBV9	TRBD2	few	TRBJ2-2	CASSVDASGITGELFF	TGTGCCAGCAGCGTAGACGCTAGCGGGATAACCGGGGAGCTGTTTTTT
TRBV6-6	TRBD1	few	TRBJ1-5	CASTQQGVAHQPQHF	TGTGCCAGCACTCAACAGGGGGTAGCCCATCAGCCCCAGCATTTT
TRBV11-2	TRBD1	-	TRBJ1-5	CASSSTGEWNQPQHF	TGTGCCAGCAGCTCCACAGGGGAGTGGAATCAGCCCCAGCATTTT
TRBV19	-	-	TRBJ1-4	CASSGQAATNEKLFF	TGTGCCAGTAGTGGGCAGGCTGCAACTAATGAAAAACTGTTTTTT
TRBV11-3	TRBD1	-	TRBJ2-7	CASSAGQGVYEQYF	TGTGCCAGCAGCGCGGGACAGGGCGTCTACGAGCAGTACTTC
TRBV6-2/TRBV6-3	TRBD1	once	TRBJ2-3	CASSDRDRGADTQYF	TGTGCCAGCAGTGACCGGGACAGGGGTGCAGATACGCAGTATTTT
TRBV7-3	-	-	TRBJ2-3	CASSLSSTDTQYF	TGTGCCAGCAGCCTCTCGAGCACAGATACGCAGTATTTT
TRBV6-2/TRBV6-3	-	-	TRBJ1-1	CASSFPFGSGAFF	TGTGCCAGCAGTTTCCCCTTTGGGAGTGGGGCTTTCTTT
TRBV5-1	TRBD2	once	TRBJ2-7	CASSSILAGVNEQYF	TGCGCCAGCAGCTCGATACTAGCGGGAGTGAACGAGCAGTACTTC
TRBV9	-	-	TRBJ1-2	CASSVDAGNYGYTF	TGTGCCAGCAGCGTAGATGCAGGGAACTATGGCTACACCTTC
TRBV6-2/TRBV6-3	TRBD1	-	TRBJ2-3	CASSFPTGAIPTQYF	TGTGCCAGCAGTTTCCCCACAGGGGCGATACCTACGCAGTATTTT
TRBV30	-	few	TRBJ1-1	CAWSAGGSTEAFF	TGTGCCTGGAGTGCCGGAGGTAGCACTGAAGCTTTCTTT
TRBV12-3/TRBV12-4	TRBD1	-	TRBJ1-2	CASSQQGTYGYTF	TGTGCCAGCAGTCAACAGGGGACCTATGGCTACACCTTC
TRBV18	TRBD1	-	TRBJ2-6	CASSATGPAGANVLTF	TGTGCCAGCTCAGCGACAGGGCCGGCTGGGGCCAACGTCCTGACTTTC
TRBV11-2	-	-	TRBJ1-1	CASSLLGGASTEAFF	TGTGCCAGCAGCCTTCTTGGTGGGGCCAGCACTGAAGCTTTCTTT
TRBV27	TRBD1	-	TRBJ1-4	CASRRQGAGPNEKLFF	TGTGCCAGCAGGAGACAGGGGGCAGGACCTAATGAAAAACTGTTTTTT
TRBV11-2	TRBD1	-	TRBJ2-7	CASSSGTGVIEQYF	TGTGCCAGCAGCTCCGGGACAGGGGTTATCGAGCAGTACTTC
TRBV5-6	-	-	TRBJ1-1	CASSLSRGDEAFF	TGTGCCAGCAGCTTGTCGCGGGGTGATGAAGCTTTCTTT
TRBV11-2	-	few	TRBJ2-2	CASSLVAGLNTGELFF	TGTGCCAGCAGCTTAGTGGCCGGACTTAACACCGGGGAGCTGTTTTTT
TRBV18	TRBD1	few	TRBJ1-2	CASSPGTDYGYTF	TGTGCCAGCTCACCTGGGACAGACTATGGCTACACCTTC
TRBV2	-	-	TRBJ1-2	CASRAPGTVGGYGYTF	TGTGCCAGCAGAGCACCAGGGACTGTAGGTGGCTATGGCTACACCTTC
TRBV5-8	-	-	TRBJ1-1	CASNPRQGNEAFF	TGTGCCAGCAATCCCCGGCAGGGAAATGAAGCTTTCTTT
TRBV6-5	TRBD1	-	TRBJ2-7	CASSRGPEQYF	TGTGCCAGCAGCAGGGGGCCCGAGCAGTACTTC
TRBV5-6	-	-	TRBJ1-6	CASSPRGLLNSPLHF	TGTGCCAGCAGCCCCCGGGGTCTTCTAAATTCACCCCTCCACTTT
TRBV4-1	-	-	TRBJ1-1	CASSQDSPPGAEAFF	TGCGCCAGCAGCCAAGACAGCCCTCCAGGCGCTGAAGCTTTCTTT
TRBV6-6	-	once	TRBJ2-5	CASMRNTGSETQYF	TGTGCCAGCATGCGGAACACGGGGTCGGAGACCCAGTACTTC
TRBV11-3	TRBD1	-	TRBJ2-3	CASRTQLGQGGDTQYF	TGTGCCAGCAGGACCCAATTGGGACAGGGTGGAGATACGCAGTATTTT
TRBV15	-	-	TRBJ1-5	CATSREGGNQPQHF	TGTGCCACCAGCAGAGAGGGAGGAAATCAGCCCCAGCATTTT
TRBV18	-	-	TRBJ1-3	CASSPGAAGSGNTIYF	TGTGCCAGCTCACCGGGGGCTGCTGGGTCTGGAAACACCATATATTTT
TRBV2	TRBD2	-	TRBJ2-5	CASTGTSGRGWETQYF	TGTGCCAGCACTGGGACTAGCGGGAGGGGTTGGGAGACCCAGTACTTC
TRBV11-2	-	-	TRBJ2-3	CASSASSPDTQYF	TGTGCCAGCAGCGCTTCTAGCCCAGATACGCAGTATTTT
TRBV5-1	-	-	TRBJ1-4	CASSLRWGANEKLFF	TGCGCCAGCAGCTTGCGTTGGGGCGCGAATGAAAAACTGTTTTTT
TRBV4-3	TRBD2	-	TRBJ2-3	CASSSSLAGATDTQYF	TGCGCCAGCAGCTCCAGTCTAGCGGGGGCTACAGATACGCAGTATTTT
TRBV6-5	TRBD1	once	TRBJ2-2	CASSRDRVAGELFF	TGTGCCAGCAGTAGGGACAGGGTGGCCGGGGAGCTGTTTTTT
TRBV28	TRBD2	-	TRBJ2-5	CASRLAGGQETQYF	TGTGCCAGCAGACTAGCGGGAGGGCAAGAGACCCAGTACTTC
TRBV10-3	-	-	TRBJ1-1	CAISERLTEGGEAFF	TGTGCCATCAGTGAGCGATTAACCGAGGGCGGGGAAGCTTTCTTT
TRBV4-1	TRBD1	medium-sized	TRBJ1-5	CASSQEGQGNNQPQHF	TGCGCCAGCAGCCAAGAAGGACAGGGAAACAATCAGCCCCAGCATTTT
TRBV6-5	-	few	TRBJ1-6	CASSYSTATNSPLHF	TGTGCCAGCAGTTACTCGACAGCTACTAATTCACCCCTCCACTTT
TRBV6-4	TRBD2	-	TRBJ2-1	CASSVLAGGFNEQFF	TGTGCCAGCAGTGTACTAGCGGGGGGGTTCAATGAGCAGTTCTTC
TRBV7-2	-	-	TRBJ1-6	CASSLSPQNSPLHF	TGTGCCAGCAGCTTAAGTCCCCAGAATTCACCCCTCCACTTT
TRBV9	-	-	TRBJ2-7	CASSLGAGVGLEQYF	TGTGCCAGCAGCCTGGGGGCCGGAGTGGGGCTCGAGCAGTACTTC
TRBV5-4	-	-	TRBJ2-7	CASSRPDWSYEQYF	TGTGCCAGCAGCCGGCCGGACTGGTCCTACGAGCAGTACTTC
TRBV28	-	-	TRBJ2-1	CASRSGGAHNEQFF	TGTGCCAGCAGGTCGGGCGGGGCCCACAATGAGCAGTTCTTC
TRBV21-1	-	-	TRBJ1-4	CASSKLDDRASNEKLFF	TGTGCCAGCAGCAAGCTGGACGACAGGGCTTCTAATGAAAAACTGTTTTTT
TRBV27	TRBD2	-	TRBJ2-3	CASSPWRGDTQYF	TGTGCCAGCAGTCCCTGGCGGGGGGATACGCAGTATTTT
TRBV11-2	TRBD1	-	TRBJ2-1	CASSLNPGTENEQFF	TGTGCCAGCAGCTTAAACCCCGGGACAGAGAATGAGCAGTTCTTC
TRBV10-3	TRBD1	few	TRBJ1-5	CAISETGDQPQHF	TGTGCCATCAGTGAGACAGGGGATCAGCCCCAGCATTTT